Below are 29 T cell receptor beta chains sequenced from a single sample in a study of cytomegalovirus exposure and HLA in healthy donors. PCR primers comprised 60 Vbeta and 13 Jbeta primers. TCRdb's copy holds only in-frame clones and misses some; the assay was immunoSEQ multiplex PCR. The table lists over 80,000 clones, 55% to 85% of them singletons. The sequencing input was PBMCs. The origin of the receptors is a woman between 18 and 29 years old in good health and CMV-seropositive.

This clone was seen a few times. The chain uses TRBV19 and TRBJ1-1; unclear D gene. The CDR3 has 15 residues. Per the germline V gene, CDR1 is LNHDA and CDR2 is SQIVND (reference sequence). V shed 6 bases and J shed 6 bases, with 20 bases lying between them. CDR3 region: CASRPFVGVDSEAFF. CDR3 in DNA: TGTGCCAGTAGGCCATTTGTAGGCGTAGACTCTGAAGCTTTCTTT.

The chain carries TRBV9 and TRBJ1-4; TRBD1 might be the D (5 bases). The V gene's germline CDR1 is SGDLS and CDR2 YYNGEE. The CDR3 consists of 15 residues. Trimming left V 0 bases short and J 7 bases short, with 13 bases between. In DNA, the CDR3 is TGTGCCAGCAGCGTAGAGGGAGGGGCTTTTGAAAAACTGTTTTTT. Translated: CASSVEGGAFEKLFF.

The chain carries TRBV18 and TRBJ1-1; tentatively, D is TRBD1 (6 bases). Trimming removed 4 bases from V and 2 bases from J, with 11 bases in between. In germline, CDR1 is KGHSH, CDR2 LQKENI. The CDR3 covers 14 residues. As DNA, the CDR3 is TGTGCCAGCTCACGGGGGCAGGCCAACACTGAAGCTTTCTTT. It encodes CASSRGQANTEAFF.

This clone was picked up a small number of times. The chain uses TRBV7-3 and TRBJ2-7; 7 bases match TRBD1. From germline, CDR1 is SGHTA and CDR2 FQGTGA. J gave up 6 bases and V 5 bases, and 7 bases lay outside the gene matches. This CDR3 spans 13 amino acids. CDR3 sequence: CASSTTQGSEQYF. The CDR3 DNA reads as TGTGCCAGCAGCACGACACAGGGGAGCGAGCAGTACTTC.

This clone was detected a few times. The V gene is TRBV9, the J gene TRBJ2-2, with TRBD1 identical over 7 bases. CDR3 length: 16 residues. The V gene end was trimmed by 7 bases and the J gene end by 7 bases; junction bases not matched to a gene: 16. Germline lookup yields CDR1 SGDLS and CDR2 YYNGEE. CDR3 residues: CASAGAGGWGSGELFF. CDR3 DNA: TGTGCCAGCGCAGGGGCAGGGGGTTGGGGAAGCGGGGAGCTGTTTTTT.

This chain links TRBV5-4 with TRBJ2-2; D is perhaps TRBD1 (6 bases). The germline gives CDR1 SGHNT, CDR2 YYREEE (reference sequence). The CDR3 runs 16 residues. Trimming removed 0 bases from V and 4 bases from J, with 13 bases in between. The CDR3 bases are TGTGCCAGCAGCTTGGACCAGGGGCGAGTCACCGGGGAGCTGTTTTTT. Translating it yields CASSLDQGRVTGELFF.

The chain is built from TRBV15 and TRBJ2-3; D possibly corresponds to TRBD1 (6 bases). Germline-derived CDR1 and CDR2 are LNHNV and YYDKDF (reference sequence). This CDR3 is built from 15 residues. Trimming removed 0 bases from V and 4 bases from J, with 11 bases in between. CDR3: CATSREQGNADTQYF. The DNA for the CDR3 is TGTGCCACCAGCAGAGAACAGGGTAACGCAGATACGCAGTATTTT.

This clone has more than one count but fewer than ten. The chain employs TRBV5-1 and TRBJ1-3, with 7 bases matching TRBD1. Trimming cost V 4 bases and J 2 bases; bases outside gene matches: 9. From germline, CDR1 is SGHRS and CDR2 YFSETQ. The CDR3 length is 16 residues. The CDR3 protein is CASSRDGQVTGNTIYF. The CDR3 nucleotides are TGCGCCAGCAGCCGGGATGGACAGGTGACTGGAAACACCATATATTTT.

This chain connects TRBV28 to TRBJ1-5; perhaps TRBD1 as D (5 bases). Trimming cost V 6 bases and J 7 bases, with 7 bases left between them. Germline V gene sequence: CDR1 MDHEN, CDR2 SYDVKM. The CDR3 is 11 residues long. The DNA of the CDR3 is TGTGCCAGCAGCTGGGGCCAGCCCCAGCATTTT. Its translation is CASSWGQPQHF.

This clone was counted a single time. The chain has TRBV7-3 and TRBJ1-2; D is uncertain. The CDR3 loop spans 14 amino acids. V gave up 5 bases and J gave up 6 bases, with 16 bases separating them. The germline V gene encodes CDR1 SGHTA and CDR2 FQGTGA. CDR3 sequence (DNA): TGTGCCAGCAGCCCAAGCCCCGGGTCGAATGGCTACACCTTC. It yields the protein CASSPSPGSNGYTF. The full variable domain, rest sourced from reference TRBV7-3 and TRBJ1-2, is GAGVSQTPSNKVTEKGKYVELRCDPISGHTALYWYRQSLGQGPEFLIYFQGTGAADDSGLPNDRFFAVRPEGSVSTLKIQRTERGDSAVYLCASSPSPGSNGYTFGSGTRLTVV.

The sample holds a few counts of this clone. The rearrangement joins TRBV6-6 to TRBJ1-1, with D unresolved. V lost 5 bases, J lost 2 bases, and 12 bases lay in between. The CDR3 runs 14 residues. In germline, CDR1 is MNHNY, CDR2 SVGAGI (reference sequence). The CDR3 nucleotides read TGTGCCAGCAGTACACATCACCCCAACACTGAAGCTTTCTTT. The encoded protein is CASSTHHPNTEAFF.

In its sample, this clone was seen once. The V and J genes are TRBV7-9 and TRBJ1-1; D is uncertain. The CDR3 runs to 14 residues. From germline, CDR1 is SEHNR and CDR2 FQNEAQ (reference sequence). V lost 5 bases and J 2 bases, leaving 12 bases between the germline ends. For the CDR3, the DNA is TGTGCCAGCAGCCGCCGGGATATTAACACTGAAGCTTTCTTT. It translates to CASSRRDINTEAFF.

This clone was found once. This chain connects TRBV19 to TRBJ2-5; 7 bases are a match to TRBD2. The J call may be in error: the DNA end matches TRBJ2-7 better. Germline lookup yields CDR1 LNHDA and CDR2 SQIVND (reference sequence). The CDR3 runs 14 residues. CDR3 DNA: TGTGCCAGTACCCCCCGCGGGGGAGGCTACGAGCAGTACTTC. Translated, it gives CASTPRGGGYEQYF.

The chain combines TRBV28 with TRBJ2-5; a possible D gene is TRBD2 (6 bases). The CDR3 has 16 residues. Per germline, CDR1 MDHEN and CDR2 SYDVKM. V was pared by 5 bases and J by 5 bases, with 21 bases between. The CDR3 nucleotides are TGTGCCAGCAGTCCCACCGACCGGAGGGCCATGGAGACCCAGTACTTC. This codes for CASSPTDRRAMETQYF.

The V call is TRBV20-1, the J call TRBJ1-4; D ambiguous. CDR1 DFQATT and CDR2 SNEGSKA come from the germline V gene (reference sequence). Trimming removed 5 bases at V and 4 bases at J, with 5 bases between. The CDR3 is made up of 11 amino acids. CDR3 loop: CSALVNEKLFF. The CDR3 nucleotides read TGCAGTGCTCTAGTTAATGAAAAACTGTTTTTT.

The CDR3 spells CASSSPGQGRTGELFF. The CDR3 region has the DNA TGTGCCAGCAGCTCTCCGGGACAGGGTAGGACCGGGGAGCTGTTTTTT. The chain joins TRBV5-4 to TRBJ2-2, with 9 bases fitting TRBD1. The J segment lost 5 bases and the V segment lost 3 bases, leaving 8 bases of the junction unmatched. The CDR3 has 16 residues. Germline CDR1 is SGHNT and CDR2 is YYREEE (reference sequence).

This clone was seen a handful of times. The CDR3 DNA is TGTGCCAGCAGCCAAGCCCAATCGAACACCGGGGAGCTGTTTTTT. Translation gives CASSQAQSNTGELFF. The chain employs TRBV4-2 and TRBJ2-2, with D unresolved. The CDR3 sequence is 15 residues long. Germline V gene sequence: CDR1 LGHNA, CDR2 YNFKEQ. The germline V and J ends were trimmed by 1 base and 0 bases, with 6 bases remaining between them.

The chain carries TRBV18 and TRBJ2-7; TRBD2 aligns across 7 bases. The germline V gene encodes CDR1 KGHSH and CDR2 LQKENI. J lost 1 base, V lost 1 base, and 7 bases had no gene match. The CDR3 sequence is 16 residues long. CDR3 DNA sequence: TGTGCCAGCTCACCACTCCAATTAGCGGGTTCCTACGAGCAGTACTTC. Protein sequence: CASSPLQLAGSYEQYF. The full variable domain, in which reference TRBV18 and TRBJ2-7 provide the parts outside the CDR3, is NAGVMQNPRHLVRRRGQEARLRCSPMKGHSHVYWYRQLPEEGLKFMVYLQKENIIDESGMPKERFSAEFPKEGPSILRIQQVVRGDSAAYFCASSPLQLAGSYEQYFGPGTRLTVT.

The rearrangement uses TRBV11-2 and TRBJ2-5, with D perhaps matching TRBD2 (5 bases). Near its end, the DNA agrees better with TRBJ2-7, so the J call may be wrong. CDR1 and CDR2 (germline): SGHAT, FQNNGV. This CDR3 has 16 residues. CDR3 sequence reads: CASSPRAVQGGHEQYF. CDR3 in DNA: TGTGCCAGCAGCCCGAGGGCCGTACAAGGCGGCCACGAGCAGTACTTC.

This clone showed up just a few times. The CDR3 DNA reads TGTGCCAGCAGCGCGACTAGCGGACCACTCAATGAGCAGTTCTTC. Its translation is CASSATSGPLNEQFF. This chain uses TRBV11-1 with TRBJ2-1; 9 bases match TRBD2. This CDR3 spans 15 amino acids. The J segment lost 6 bases and the V segment lost 5 bases, leaving 8 bases of the junction unmatched. In germline, CDR1 is SGHAT, CDR2 FQDESV (reference sequence).

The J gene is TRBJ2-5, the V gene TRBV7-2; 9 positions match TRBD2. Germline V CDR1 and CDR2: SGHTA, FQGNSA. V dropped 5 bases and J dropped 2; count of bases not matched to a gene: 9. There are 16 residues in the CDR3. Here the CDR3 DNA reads TGTGCCAGCAGCCGGCGGGGGGGAAACTTACAAGAGACCCAGTACTTC. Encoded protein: CASSRRGGNLQETQYF.

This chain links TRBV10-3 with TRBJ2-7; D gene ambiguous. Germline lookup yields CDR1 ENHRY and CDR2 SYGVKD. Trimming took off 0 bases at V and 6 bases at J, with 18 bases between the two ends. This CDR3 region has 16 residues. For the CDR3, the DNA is TGTGCCATCAGTGAGTCTCCCGCAGCCCCGTCGGGCGAGCAGTACTTC. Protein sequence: CAISESPAAPSGEQYF.

The CDR3 DNA follows: TGTGCCAGCAGAAGGACAGACAACACTGAAGCTTTCTTT. The encoded protein is CASRRTDNTEAFF. The V gene is TRBV6-5, the J gene TRBJ1-1, with TRBD1 as a possible D gene (6 bases). The CDR3 contains 13 residues. V was cut by 6 bases and J by 2 bases, with 10 bases left in between. From germline, CDR1 is MNHEY and CDR2 SVGAGI.

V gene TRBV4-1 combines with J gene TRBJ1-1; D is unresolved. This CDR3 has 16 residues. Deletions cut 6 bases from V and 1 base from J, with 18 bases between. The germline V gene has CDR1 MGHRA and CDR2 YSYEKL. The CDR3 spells CASRLRFSMGNTEAFF. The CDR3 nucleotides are TGCGCCAGCAGACTCAGGTTCTCGATGGGGAACACTGAAGCTTTCTTT.

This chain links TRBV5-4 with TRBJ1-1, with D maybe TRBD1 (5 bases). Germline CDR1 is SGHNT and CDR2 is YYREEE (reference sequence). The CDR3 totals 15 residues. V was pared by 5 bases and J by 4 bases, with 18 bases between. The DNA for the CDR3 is TGTGCCAGCAGTTCTCCCTCAGGGCTTAGCACTGAAGCTTTCTTT. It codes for CASSSPSGLSTEAFF.

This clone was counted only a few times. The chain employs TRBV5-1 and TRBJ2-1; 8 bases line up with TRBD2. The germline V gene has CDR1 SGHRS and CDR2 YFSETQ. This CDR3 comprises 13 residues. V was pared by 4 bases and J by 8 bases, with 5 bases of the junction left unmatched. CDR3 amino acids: CASSPTSVHEQFF. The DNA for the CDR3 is TGCGCCAGCAGCCCGACTAGCGTTCATGAGCAGTTCTTC.

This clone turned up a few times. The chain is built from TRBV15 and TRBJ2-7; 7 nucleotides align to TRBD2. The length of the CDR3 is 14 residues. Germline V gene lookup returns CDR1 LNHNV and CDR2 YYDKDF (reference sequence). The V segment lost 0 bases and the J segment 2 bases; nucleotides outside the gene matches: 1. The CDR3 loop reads CATSRDRGAYEQYF. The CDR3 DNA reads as TGTGCCACCAGCAGAGACCGGGGGGCCTACGAGCAGTACTTC.

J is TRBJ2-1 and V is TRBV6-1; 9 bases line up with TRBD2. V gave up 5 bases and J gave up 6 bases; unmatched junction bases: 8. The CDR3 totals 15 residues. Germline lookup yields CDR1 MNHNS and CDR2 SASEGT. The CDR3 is CASSHSGGPANEQFF. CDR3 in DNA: TGTGCCAGCAGTCATAGCGGGGGTCCCGCCAATGAGCAGTTCTTC.

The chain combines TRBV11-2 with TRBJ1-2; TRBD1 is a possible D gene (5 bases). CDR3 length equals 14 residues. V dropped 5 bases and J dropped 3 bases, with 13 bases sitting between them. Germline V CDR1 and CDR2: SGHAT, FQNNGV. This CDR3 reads CASSPTTADYGYTF. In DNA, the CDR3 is TGTGCCAGCAGCCCTACGACAGCCGACTATGGCTACACCTTC.